These 19 T cell receptor beta chains were all obtained from the same sample, sequenced in a study of regulatory and conventional T cells in RAG deficiency. Conventional CD4+ T cells were sorted from blood as CD25-low CD127-high cells. The table came from immunoSEQ multiplex PCR; TCRdb's copy has only in-frame clones and leaves some out. The table records more than 40,000 clones, around 89% of them present only once. These same data were also listed under a study on regulatory T cells. That work states: The primer mix had 52 TRBV and 13 TRBJ primers.

Material: CD4+ effector T cells sorted from blood. The receptors were sampled from a human donor in good health.

The chain joins TRBV6-1 to TRBJ2-1, with 8 nucleotides matching TRBD1. Trimming removed 3 bases from V and 10 bases from J; junction bases left unmatched: 14. The germline V gene encodes CDR1 MNHNS and CDR2 SASEGT. The CDR3 loop spans 16 amino acids. CDR3 amino acids: CASSEGPGGLLQEQFF. The CDR3 bases are TGTGCCAGCAGTGAGGGGCCAGGGGGCCTTCTTCAAGAGCAGTTCTTC.

This clone was recorded once. V gene TRBV7-8 combines with J gene TRBJ1-3; TRBD1 matches at 9 bases. CDR3 size: 18 residues. Trimming cost V 1 base and J 4 bases; bases outside gene matches: 11. Germline V CDR1 and CDR2: SGHVS, FQNEAQ. The DNA of the CDR3 is TGTGCCAGCAGCTTAGTGCCCGTATCCGGGACAGGGGGAAACACCATATATTTT. As protein: CASSLVPVSGTGGNTIYF.

The count of this clone is one. The chain recombines TRBV19 with TRBJ2-3, with D uncertain. CDR1 and CDR2 (germline): LNHDA, SQIVND (reference sequence). V dropped 3 bases and J dropped 2 bases, with 0 bases sitting between them. The CDR3 has 11 amino acids. The CDR3 DNA reads as TGTGCCAGTAGTATCACAGATACGCAGTATTTT. It is translated as CASSITDTQYF.

The chain has TRBV7-8 and TRBJ1-1; D unclear. This CDR3 region has 14 residues. Germline loops: CDR1 SGHVS, CDR2 FQNEAQ. The V and J ends lost 3 bases and 1 base respectively, with 9 bases between them. CDR3 coding DNA: TGTGCCAGCAGCTTGAGGATGACGAACACTGAAGCTTTCTTT. Protein: CASSLRMTNTEAFF.

The chain uses TRBV2 and TRBJ1-6; the D is unclear. The germline gives CDR1 SNHLY, CDR2 FYNNEI. Trimming took 4 bases from V and 8 from J, leaving 12 bases between them. CDR3 length: 14 amino acids. CDR3 nucleotide sequence: TGTGCCAGCAGTGCTGATCCTCTTTATTCACCCCTCCACTTT. This sequence encodes CASSADPLYSPLHF.

V gene TRBV7-3 combines with J gene TRBJ2-6; tentative D call: TRBD1 (6 bases). V was trimmed by 2 bases and J by 2 bases, leaving 7 bases between them. CDR1 SGHTA and CDR2 FQGTGA come from the germline V gene. This CDR3 region has 15 residues. For the CDR3, the DNA is TGTGCCAGCAGCTTAGCAGGGGCTGGGGCCAACGTCCTGACTTTC. Amino acid sequence: CASSLAGAGANVLTF. The full variable domain, rest sourced from reference TRBV7-3 and TRBJ2-6, is GAGVSQTPSNKVTEKGKYVELRCDPISGHTALYWYRQSLGQGPEFLIYFQGTGAADDSGLPNDRFFAVRPEGSVSTLKIQRTERGDSAVYLCASSLAGAGANVLTFGAGSRLTVL.

The CDR3 here is CASSRTGDGGGYTF. In DNA form, the CDR3 reads TGTGCCAGCAGCCGGACAGGGGATGGGGGTGGCTACACCTTC. The chain carries TRBV7-3 and TRBJ1-2, with 9 bases identical to TRBD1. Germline values: CDR1 SGHTA, CDR2 FQGTGA. The junction had 8 bases not matched to a gene; V was cut back by 5 bases and J by 7 bases. The CDR3 is 14 amino acids. Together with reference TRBV7-3 and TRBJ1-2, the CDR3 gives the full variable domain: GAGVSQTPSNKVTEKGKYVELRCDPISGHTALYWYRQSLGQGPEFLIYFQGTGAADDSGLPNDRFFAVRPEGSVSTLKIQRTERGDSAVYLCASSRTGDGGGYTFGSGTRLTVV.

The chain combines TRBV25-1 with TRBJ1-4; TRBD1 aligns across 8 bases. Germline-derived CDR1 and CDR2 are MGHDK and SYGVNS. The CDR3 totals 15 residues. The ends lost 0 bases at V and 8 bases at J; junction bases unmatched: 5. Written as DNA, the CDR3 is TGTGCCAGCAGTGAATACACAGGGACAGGAGAAAAACTGTTTTTT. Its protein product is CASSEYTGTGEKLFF.

The V call is TRBV9, the J call TRBJ1-1; possible D gene TRBD1, 5 bases. Germline loops: CDR1 SGDLS, CDR2 YYNGEE. V lost 1 base and J lost 1, with 11 bases in between. The CDR3 covers 15 residues. CDR3 amino acids: CASSVLGTANTEAFF. The CDR3 DNA is TGTGCCAGCAGCGTACTAGGGACGGCGAACACTGAAGCTTTCTTT.

This clone was picked up one time. The V call is TRBV5-8, the J call TRBJ1-1, with D uncertain. V lost 6 bases, J lost 4 bases, and 16 bases lay in between. The CDR3 is 14 residues long. The germline CDR1 and CDR2 sequences are SGHTS and YDEGEE. CDR3 protein: CASTLAGGSTEAFF. CDR3 nucleotides: TGTGCCAGCACTTTGGCAGGAGGGTCCACTGAAGCTTTCTTT.

The CDR3 region is CASGDSPGYEQYF. For the CDR3, the DNA is TGCGCCAGCGGTGACAGTCCGGGCTACGAGCAGTACTTC. The chain joins TRBV5-1 to TRBJ2-7, with a tentative D call TRBD1 (5 bases). The CDR3 totals 13 residues. With 7 bases removed from V and 3 bases from J, the gap between germline ends came to 14 bases. The germline V gene encodes CDR1 SGHRS and CDR2 YFSETQ.

This clone came up once. The chain couples TRBV6-5 to TRBJ2-5, with TRBD1 identical over 10 bases. The CDR3 spans 15 residues. V lost 4 bases, J lost 10 bases, and 12 bases stayed unmatched. Germline CDR1 and CDR2: MNHEY and SVGAGI. CDR3 protein: CASSFDRGPLMDQYF. CDR3 DNA sequence: TGTGCCAGCAGTTTCGACAGGGGGCCCCTAATGGACCAGTACTTC.

The chain recombines TRBV18 with TRBJ1-6; 9 bases map to TRBD1. This CDR3 is 15 amino acids long. Per germline, CDR1 KGHSH and CDR2 LQKENI. V was pared by 6 bases and J by 9 bases, with 9 bases of the junction left unmatched. The CDR3 sequence: CASSQDRGAGSPLHF. The DNA for the CDR3 is TGTGCCAGCTCGCAGGACAGGGGCGCGGGTTCACCCCTCCACTTT. Based on the CDR3 plus reference TRBV18 and TRBJ1-6, the full variable domain is NAGVMQNPRHLVRRRGQEARLRCSPMKGHSHVYWYRQLPEEGLKFMVYLQKENIIDESGMPKERFSAEFPKEGPSILRIQQVVRGDSAAYFCASSQDRGAGSPLHFGNGTRLTVT.

This chain links TRBV4-1 with TRBJ2-2, with 8 bases matching TRBD1. Germline V lookup: CDR1 MGHRA, CDR2 YSYEKL. The CDR3 contains 15 residues. After removal of 4 bases from V and 2 bases from J, the junction contained 3 bases not matched to a gene. The CDR3 reads CASSRGTGNTGELFF. CDR3 coding DNA: TGCGCCAGCAGCCGAGGGACAGGAAACACCGGGGAGCTGTTTTTT.

The table lists this clone with a count of one. The V and J genes are TRBV18 and TRBJ2-5, with TRBD1 identical over 7 bases. The CDR3 spans 13 residues. The germline gives CDR1 KGHSH, CDR2 LQKENI. With 3 bases clipped from V and 2 bases from J, the junction kept 0 bases outside the gene matches. Here the CDR3 reads CASSPGQQETQYF. DNA for the CDR3: TGTGCCAGCTCACCGGGACAGCAAGAGACCCAGTACTTC.

In this sample, this clone turned up once. The chain has TRBV6-5 and TRBJ1-1; D unresolved. CDR3 length: 14 amino acids. The V gene lost 7 bases and the J gene lost 4 bases, with 16 bases spanning the gap. Germline assignment: CDR1 MNHEY and CDR2 SVGAGI. CDR3 protein: CASITGDWGTEAFF. DNA of the CDR3: TGTGCCAGCATCACCGGTGACTGGGGCACTGAAGCTTTCTTT.

V usage is TRBV28 and J usage is TRBJ2-1; possible D gene TRBD2, 6 bases. CDR3 size: 11 residues. Germline CDR1 and CDR2: MDHEN and SYDVKM. Trimming removed 6 bases at V and 9 bases at J, with 9 bases between. This CDR3 is CASRGTFEQFF. CDR3 coding DNA: TGTGCCAGCAGGGGGACTTTTGAGCAGTTCTTC.

This chain connects TRBV11-3 to TRBJ2-7; no firm D call. CDR3 length: 14 residues. V shed 4 bases and J shed 3 bases, with 13 bases lying between them. Germline V gene lookup returns CDR1 SGHNT and CDR2 YENEEA. CDR3: CASSSLAQFYEQYF. The CDR3 DNA reads as TGTGCCAGCAGCTCTTTGGCCCAGTTCTACGAGCAGTACTTC. Complete variable domain (other parts from reference TRBV11-3 and TRBJ2-7): EAGVVQSPRYKIIEKKQPVAFWCNPISGHNTLYWYLQNLGQGPELLIRYENEEAVDDSQLPKDRFSAERLKGVDSTLKIQPAELGDSAVYLCASSSLAQFYEQYFGPGTRLTVT.

This clone was seen just once. The V call is TRBV28, the J call TRBJ2-6; D is undetermined. The CDR3 consists of 14 residues. Germline V CDR1 and CDR2: MDHEN, SYDVKM. The V end lost 6 bases, the J end lost 0 bases, and 6 bases lay between the germline ends. The CDR3 DNA is TGTGCCAGCAGGACGGGCTCTGGGGCCAACGTCCTGACTTTC. Translated, it gives CASRTGSGANVLTF.